This T cell receptor beta chain derives from a study of T-cell memory formation after mild COVID-19. The wider study: Largely donor-specific TCR clusters were found. Whole-study findings and limits: Contracting CD8+ clones were enriched in EMRA, CD4+ mainly in CM and EM.

CDR1 and CDR2 from the germline V gene are LGHNA and YSLEER. The CDR3 length is 15 residues. The ends were cut back, 0 bases at V and 2 bases at J, with 9 bases in the middle. MiXCR, run by TCRdb on the 5' RACE reads, gives a single entry per CDR3 protein. Here the sample spans about 290,000 distinct CDR3 sequences, about a sixth being singletons. This clonotype was detected a few times. Its antigen remains unidentified. The chain uses TRBV4-3 and TRBJ2-3, with D possibly called TRBD1 or TRBD2 (5 bases each). This clonotype was obtained from a man between 18 and 29 years old who had mild COVID-19 (a few samples of this study predate the infection). Cell type and time point are not known. Sequenced material: PBMCs or a T cell subset sorted from them (not recorded which). For the CDR3, the DNA is TGCGCCAGCAGCCAAGAATGGGGGAACACAGATACGCAGTATTTT. Translated: CASSQEWGNTDTQYF.